The rows below give T cell receptor beta chains drawn from one sample of a study of shared clonotypes between healthy human individuals. The repertoire was sequenced with immunoSEQ multiplex PCR; TCRdb's copy has only in-frame clones and lacks some. Found here are 2,500,000 or so clones, about nine tenths of them singletons; the top ten hold 0.37%. Sequencing was performed on naive CD4+ T cells from PBMCs. These receptors were taken from a man aged 18 to 29 in good health. Some clones in this sample may be carry-over from other donors' samples. CDR3s include the opening cysteine and the closing phenylalanine or tryptophan. A D gene is named only where the DNA matches it firmly. Not all rows give a size; the values are once, few, many and, for expanded clones, a class.

v_call: TRBV19
j_call: TRBJ2-3
clone_size: .
d_call: .
cdr3_aa: CASSSGPSTDTQYF
cdr3_nt: TGTGCCAGTAGTTCAGGACCCAGCACAGATACGCAGTATTTT

v_call: TRBV27
j_call: TRBJ1-2
clone_size: .
d_call: TRBD1
cdr3_aa: CASRGTGRNYGYTF
cdr3_nt: TGTGCCAGCAGAGGGACAGGGCGGAACTATGGCTACACCTTC

v_call: TRBV28
j_call: TRBJ1-5
clone_size: .
d_call: .
cdr3_aa: CASSLWGFGQPQHF
cdr3_nt: TGTGCCAGCAGTTTATGGGGGTTTGGGCAGCCCCAGCATTTT

v_call: TRBV25-1
j_call: TRBJ2-3
clone_size: .
d_call: TRBD2
cdr3_aa: CASRASGSGIDTQYF
cdr3_nt: TGTGCCAGCAGAGCTAGCGGGAGCGGGATAGATACGCAGTATTTT

v_call: TRBV2
j_call: TRBJ2-7
clone_size: .
d_call: TRBD1
cdr3_aa: CASSSRGQGFYEQYF
cdr3_nt: TGTGCCAGCAGTTCCCGGGGACAGGGTTTCTACGAGCAGTACTTC

v_call: TRBV19
j_call: TRBJ2-7
clone_size: .
d_call: TRBD1
cdr3_aa: CASSTRQGASYEQYF
cdr3_nt: TGTGCCAGTAGTACCCGACAGGGGGCCTCCTACGAGCAGTACTTC

v_call: TRBV7-9
j_call: TRBJ2-7
clone_size: .
d_call: .
cdr3_aa: CASSLPYIPYEQYF
cdr3_nt: TGTGCCAGCAGCTTGCCCTACATCCCTTACGAGCAGTACTTC

v_call: TRBV28
j_call: TRBJ2-7
clone_size: .
d_call: .
cdr3_aa: CASRSGPYPISYEQYF
cdr3_nt: TGTGCCAGTCGCTCGGGACCCTACCCCATCTCCTACGAGCAGTACTTC

v_call: TRBV6-4
j_call: TRBJ1-1
clone_size: .
d_call: .
cdr3_aa: CASSEGSLGAEAFF
cdr3_nt: TGTGCCAGCAGTGAGGGTAGCCTAGGTGCTGAAGCTTTCTTT

v_call: TRBV12-5
j_call: TRBJ2-2
clone_size: .
d_call: .
cdr3_aa: CASGLGVNTGELFF
cdr3_nt: TGTGCTAGTGGTTTGGGAGTAAACACCGGGGAGCTGTTTTTT

v_call: TRBV28
j_call: TRBJ2-5
clone_size: .
d_call: .
cdr3_aa: CASTQGGGQETQYF
cdr3_nt: TGTGCCAGCACCCAGGGGGGGGGCCAAGAGACCCAGTACTTC

v_call: TRBV28
j_call: TRBJ2-7
clone_size: .
d_call: TRBD2
cdr3_aa: CASSPGGASGSPSF
cdr3_nt: TGTGCCAGCAGTCCGGGGGGGGCTAGCGGGAGCCCATCCTTC

v_call: TRBV5-1
j_call: TRBJ2-1
clone_size: .
d_call: .
cdr3_aa: CASSSEVNEQFF
cdr3_nt: TGCGCCAGCAGCTCCGAGGTAAATGAGCAGTTCTTC

v_call: TRBV28
j_call: TRBJ1-1
clone_size: .
d_call: .
cdr3_aa: CAIGGAWDSGPFF
cdr3_nt: TGTGCCATTGGGGGGGCATGGGATTCCGGGCCTTTCTTT

v_call: TRBV5-1
j_call: TRBJ2-7
clone_size: once
d_call: .
cdr3_aa: CASSLVLGTVGGEQYF
cdr3_nt: TGCGCCAGCAGCTTGGTCCTAGGGACAGTCGGGGGCGAGCAGTACTTC

v_call: TRBV6-5
j_call: TRBJ1-1
clone_size: .
d_call: TRBD1
cdr3_aa: CASSVTGLVAEAFF
cdr3_nt: TGTGCCAGCAGTGTGACAGGGCTAGTTGCTGAAGCTTTCTTT